This record concerns one TCR beta chain sequence. The data were taken from a study of blood T cells in healthy people across ages. Per germline, CDR1 DFQATT and CDR2 SNEGSKA (reference sequence). This CDR3 is built from 14 residues. V lost 3 bases and J lost 1, with 12 bases in between. A second PCR of about 7 to 12 cycles used a sample-barcoded 5' primer and a J-beta primer mix. Each CDR3 protein gets one entry after TCRdb re-called the 5' RACE reads with MiXCR. Of about 810,000 distinct CDR3 sequences in the sample, roughly 35% are singletons; the top ten hold approximately 13%. The sequence came from a man aged 18 to 29 in good health. The source material was blood. The chain is built from TRBV20-1 and TRBJ1-2; unclear D gene. This CDR3 is CSASPHQINYGYTF. CDR3 coding DNA: TGCAGTGCTAGCCCCCACCAGATTAACTATGGCTACACCTTC.